This T cell receptor beta chain was profiled in a study of OX40 agonist ivuxolimab in advanced cancers. Study background: Recorded diagnoses for dose-escalation patients were hepatocellular carcinoma, melanoma, renal cell or head and neck cancer.

The V and J ends lost 7 bases and 4 bases, in that order; junction bases with no gene match: 10. Per the germline V gene, CDR1 is SGHNT and CDR2 is YENEEA. CDR3 length: 14 amino acids. Prior autoimmune disease or systemic immunosuppression barred patients. The table came from immunoSEQ multiplex PCR; TCRdb's copy has only in-frame clones and leaves some out. The table has about 48,000 clones, 83% seen once; the top ten hold about 1.2%. Sequencing was performed on CD4+ or CD8+ T cells sorted from blood, taken in a trial of the OX40 agonist ivuxolimab. The sequence was obtained from an adult with an advanced solid tumor such as melanoma, head and neck, liver or kidney cancer. This sequence joins TRBV11-3 and TRBJ2-7; 7 bases agree with TRBD2. CDR3 protein: CASMGGERGYEQYF. The CDR3 bases are TGTGCCAGCATGGGGGGGGAACGGGGTTACGAGCAGTACTTC. Variable domain in full (rest from reference TRBV11-3 and TRBJ2-7): EAGVVQSPRYKIIEKKQPVAFWCNPISGHNTLYWYLQNLGQGPELLIRYENEEAVDDSQLPKDRFSAERLKGVDSTLKIQPAELGDSAVYLCASMGGERGYEQYFGPGTRLTVT.